This TCR beta chain was retrieved from a study of blood T cell repertoires in COVID-19. Source study methods: Reference gene primer amplification in the assay estimated nucleated cell counts. Method: immunoSEQ multiplex PCR; TCRdb's copy keeps in-frame clones and lacks some. V and J calls and clone size are copied from that table; D and trimming were computed from the DNA. The sample lists 360,000 or so clones; 83% were seen once. This CDR3 region has 15 residues. CDR1 is MNHEY and CDR2 is SMNVEV in the germline V gene (reference sequence). The V end was cut by 1 base, the J end by 9 bases, with 15 bases between.

The origin of this receptor is a woman in her forties or fifties who had recovered from COVID-19. The chain has TRBV27 and TRBJ2-2; D possibly corresponds to TRBD2 (6 bases). Sequencing was carried out using PBMCs or T cells enriched from blood (not recorded which). DNA of the CDR3: TGTGCCAGCAGTTTATTGCGCTCGGGGGAACGGGAGCTGTTTTTT. The encoded protein is CASSLLRSGERELFF.